This is a list of T cell receptor beta chains from one sample in a study of T cells expressing NK-cell markers. TCRdb reprocessed the 5' RACE reads, with one entry per CDR3 protein and no DNA. The sample holds around 260,000 distinct CDR3 sequences. Sequencing used blood T cells: a sorted CD56 or NKG2C T cell subset, CD4+ or CD8+ T cells, or bulk PBMC T cells (not recorded which). Receptors were obtained from a woman between 18 and 70 years old in good health. Both conserved end residues are part of each CDR3.

v_gene: TRBV3-1; j_gene: TRBJ2-7; CDR3aa: CASSQGYHEQYF
v_gene: TRBV6-1; j_gene: TRBJ2-5; CDR3aa: CATRDRAKETQYF
v_gene: TRBV29-1; j_gene: TRBJ2-1; CDR3aa: CSVTSGRAYNEQFF
v_gene: TRBV28; j_gene: TRBJ2-3; CDR3aa: CASQNQGLTDTQYF
v_gene: TRBV29-1; j_gene: TRBJ2-5; CDR3aa: CSVPYSPEETQYF
v_gene: TRBV3-1; j_gene: TRBJ1-5; CDR3aa: CASSQSQGGQPQHF
v_gene: TRBV7-2; j_gene: TRBJ2-1; CDR3aa: CASSLTSGNYNEQFF
v_gene: TRBV5-6; j_gene: TRBJ2-1; CDR3aa: CASSLLAGGQFF
v_gene: TRBV6-5; j_gene: TRBJ1-2; CDR3aa: CASSTATGTYGYTF
v_gene: TRBV11-2; j_gene: TRBJ1-4; CDR3aa: CASSYLGRNEKLFF
v_gene: TRBV7-9; j_gene: TRBJ2-3; CDR3aa: CASSLGGTGSDTQYF
v_gene: TRBV12-3/TRBV12-4; j_gene: TRBJ2-5; CDR3aa: CASSLGRETQYF
v_gene: TRBV3-1; j_gene: TRBJ2-6; CDR3aa: CASSPPGGANVLTF
v_gene: TRBV7-2; j_gene: TRBJ2-7; CDR3aa: CASSRRTYEQYF
v_gene: TRBV5-4; j_gene: TRBJ2-1; CDR3aa: CASSLALGTSGRHEQFF
v_gene: TRBV6-2/TRBV6-3; j_gene: TRBJ2-1; CDR3aa: CASSAGVPYNEQFF
v_gene: TRBV20-1; j_gene: TRBJ2-5; CDR3aa: CSVVSQRETQYF